This T cell receptor (beta chain) was retrieved from a study of CD8+ T cells in alopecia areata. The CDR3 is made up of 13 amino acids. Germline CDR1 is MNHEY and CDR2 is SVGAGI. J was trimmed by 5 bases and V by 5 bases; bases with no gene match: 0. RNA was extracted and reverse transcribed into cDNA as the sequencing template. Using immunoSEQ multiplex PCR, the repertoire was profiled, and TCRdb retains in-frame clones only, with some absent. The sample records roughly 100,000 clones, under 90% being singletons. As to treatment: oral pan-JAK inhibitor, 5-10 mg twice daily. The sequence derives from a human donor with alopecia areata. The sequencing used CD8+ T cells sorted from blood, collected at week 34, from a patient treated with tofacitinib. The V call is TRBV6-5, the J call TRBJ2-1, with 10 bases identical to TRBD1. The CDR3 DNA is TGTGCCAGCAGTGACAGGGGGCACAATGAGCAGTTCTTC. Its protein product is CASSDRGHNEQFF.